This TCR beta chain is from a study of identical twins (dated by TCRdb to the mid-2010s). Broadly, across the study: The study deep-sequenced TCR alpha and beta repertoires from monozygotic twins, unrelated adults of various ages and cord blood to test whether fetal clonotypes persist. Replicate twin experiments were performed at different times using different library preparation protocols to rule out contamination. Summary of the overall study and its limitations: Abundant cord blood beta clonotypes carried fewer insertions; young adult naive repertoires showed a weaker similar trend, while memory repertoires showed none. Compared with coincidental sharing between unrelated individuals, out-of-frame TCR alpha sequences shared between twins had an excess of sequences with low generation probability. Because the same donors could not be followed over many years, the conclusions relied on cross-sectional statistical analysis. A weaker excess of twin sharing was found in beta out-of-frame sequences because the signal-to-noise ratio was lowered by fewer shared sequences. In monozygotic twins, out-of-frame TCR alpha sharing was systematically underestimated by recombination models, although the models agreed with sharing between unrelated individuals. Zero-insertion analyses could be partly confounded by invariant T cells such as MAIT and iNKT, although diverse VJ usage argued against such confounding for most clonotypes.

This clonotype has only a few counts. Its antigen remains unidentified. Per-base quality was not reported, and no clone a single base away is much larger than it. Only healthy Caucasian donors were included. The twin cohort comprised three pairs of female monozygotic twins, all aged roughly 18 to 29 years. CD4+ and CD8+ T cell populations were isolated with positive isolation kits from Invitrogen. Receptor libraries were prepared by 5' RACE. Sequencer: Illumina HiSeq 2000. A universal primer binding site was introduced by template switching, and a unique molecular identifier was present in the final cDNA, enabling accurate counting of TCR cDNA molecules. First-strand cDNA for TCR alpha and beta chains was synthesized from specific primers in the conserved constant-segment region. To control for contamination, every cDNA library carried two barcodes: a SMART-Mk sample barcode plus Illumina barcodes. TruSeq adapter sequences along with Illumina sample barcodes were introduced in two successive PCR steps. The TCR alpha and beta cDNA libraries were sequenced on the Illumina HiSeq platform using custom primers. The original pipeline was this. MiGEC processed the raw reads to extract unique molecular identifiers, while MiXCR was used to determine the CDR3 positions. Recombination models were inferred per individual with the repgenHMM and IGoR tools using an EM algorithm. Shared clonotype analysis was performed with the tcR package in R, normalizing sharing by the product of cloneset sizes. To study raw recombination without the effects of thymic and clonal selection, out-of-frame nonproductive sequences were analyzed. TCRdb's own reprocessing of the public reads used fastp at Q25 and MiXCR and kept productive beta chains. Merged by CDR3 protein, the rows form single entries marked with the most common genes and DNA. Here the V and J calls rest on TCRdb's processing, not on the authors' analysis. The sample yields just over 450,000 distinct CDR3 sequences; around 14% were counted once. The top ten clones comprise approximately 0.52% of the sample.

These data also featured in a second study, about yellow fever vaccine responses in identical twins. As that second paper reports: The T cell response to vaccination in identical twins was reported by the authors to appear partly convergent and partly personalized. The study precisely tracked vaccine-responding T cell clones in identical twins.

Source material: CD4+ T cells sorted from blood. The sequence came from a woman aged 18-29 years in good health.

CDR3 loop: CASSQDPSSYEQYF. The DNA sequence reads TGTGCCAGCAGCCAAGATCCTAGTTCCTACGAGCAGTACTTC. The chain is encoded by TRBV4-2 joined to TRBJ2-7; the D gene lacks a confident call. Trimming takes 0 bases from V and 1 base from J, and the germline ends sit 7 bases apart. The CDR3 spans 14 residues, from the cysteine through the phenylalanine. Kept here is only the CDR3 DNA, which spans 42 bases and is read in frame from base 1. The germline V gene supplies CDR1 LGHNA and CDR2 YNFKEQ.